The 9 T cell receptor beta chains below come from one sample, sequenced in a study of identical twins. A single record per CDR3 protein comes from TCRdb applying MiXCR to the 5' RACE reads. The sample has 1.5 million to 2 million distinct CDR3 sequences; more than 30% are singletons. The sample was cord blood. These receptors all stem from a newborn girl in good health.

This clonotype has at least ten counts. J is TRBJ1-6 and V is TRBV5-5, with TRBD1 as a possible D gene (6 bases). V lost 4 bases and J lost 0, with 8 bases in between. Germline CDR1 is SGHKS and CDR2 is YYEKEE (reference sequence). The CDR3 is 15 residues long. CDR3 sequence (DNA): TGTGCCAGCAGCGAGGACAGCTCCTATAATTCACCCCTCCACTTT. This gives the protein CASSEDSSYNSPLHF. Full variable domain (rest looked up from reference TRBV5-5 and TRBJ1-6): DAGVTQSPTHLIKTRGQQVTLRCSPISGHKSVSWYQQVLGQGPQFIFQYYEKEERGRGNFPDRFSARQFPNYSSELNVNALLLGDSALYLCASSEDSSYNSPLHFGNGTRLTVT.

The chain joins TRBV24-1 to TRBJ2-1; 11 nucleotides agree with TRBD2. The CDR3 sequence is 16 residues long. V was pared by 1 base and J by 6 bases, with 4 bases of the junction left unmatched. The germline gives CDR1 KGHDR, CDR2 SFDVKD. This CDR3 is CATSDFSGRAFNEQFF. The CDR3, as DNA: TGTGCCACCAGTGATTTTAGCGGGAGGGCTTTCAATGAGCAGTTCTTC.

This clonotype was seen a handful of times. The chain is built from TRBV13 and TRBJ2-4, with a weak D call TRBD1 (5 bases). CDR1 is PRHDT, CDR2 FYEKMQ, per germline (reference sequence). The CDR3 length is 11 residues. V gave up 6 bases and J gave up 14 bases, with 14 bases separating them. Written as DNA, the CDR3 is TGTGCCAGCAGTGCAGGGCCGGATAAGTACTTC. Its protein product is CASSAGPDKYF.

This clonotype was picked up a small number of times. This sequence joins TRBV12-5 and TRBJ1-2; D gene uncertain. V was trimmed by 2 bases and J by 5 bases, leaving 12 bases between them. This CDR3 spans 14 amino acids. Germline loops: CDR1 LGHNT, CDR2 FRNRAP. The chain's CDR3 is CASGLRADGYGYTF. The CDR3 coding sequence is TGTGCTAGTGGTTTGAGGGCAGACGGGTATGGCTACACCTTC.

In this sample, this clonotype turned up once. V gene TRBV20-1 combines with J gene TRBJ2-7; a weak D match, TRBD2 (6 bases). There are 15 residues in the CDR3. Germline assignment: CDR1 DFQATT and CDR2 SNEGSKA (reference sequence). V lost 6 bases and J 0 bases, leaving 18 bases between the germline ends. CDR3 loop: CSARGWGVGSYEQYF. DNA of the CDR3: TGCAGTGCCCGAGGTTGGGGGGTTGGCTCCTACGAGCAGTACTTC.

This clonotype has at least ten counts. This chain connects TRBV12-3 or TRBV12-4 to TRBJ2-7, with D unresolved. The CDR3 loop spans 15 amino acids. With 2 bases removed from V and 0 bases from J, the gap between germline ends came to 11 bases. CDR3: CASSLNSFSSYEQYF. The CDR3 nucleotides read TGTGCCAGCAGTTTAAACTCTTTCAGCTCCTACGAGCAGTACTTC.

The DNA for the CDR3 is TGTGCCATCGAGGGGACAAACGAGCAGTACTTC. It translates to CAIEGTNEQYF. The J gene is TRBJ2-7, the V gene TRBV2; a weak D match, TRBD1 (6 bases). Per germline, CDR1 SNHLY and CDR2 FYNNEI. V gave up 10 bases and J gave up 5 bases, with 12 bases separating them. The CDR3 covers 11 residues. The whole variable domain, filled in from reference TRBV2 and TRBJ2-7, reads EPEVTQTPSHQVTQMGQEVILRCVPISNHLYFYWYRQILGQKVEFLVSFYNNEISEKSEIFDDQFSVERPDGSNFTLKIRSTKLEDSAMYFCAIEGTNEQYFGPGTRLTVT.

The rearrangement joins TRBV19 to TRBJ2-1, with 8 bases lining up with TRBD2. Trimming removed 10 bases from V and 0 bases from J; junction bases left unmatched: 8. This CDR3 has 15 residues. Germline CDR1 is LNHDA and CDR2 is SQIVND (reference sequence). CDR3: CATTVGTSSYNEQFF. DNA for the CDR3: TGTGCCACAACAGTGGGGACTAGCTCCTACAATGAGCAGTTCTTC.

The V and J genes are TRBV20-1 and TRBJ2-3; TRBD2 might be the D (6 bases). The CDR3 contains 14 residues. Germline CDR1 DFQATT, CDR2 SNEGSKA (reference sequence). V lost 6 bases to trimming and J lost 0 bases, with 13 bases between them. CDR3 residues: CSAKTSFSTDTQYF. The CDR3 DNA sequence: TGCAGTGCAAAGACTAGTTTTAGCACAGATACGCAGTATTTT.